This T cell receptor (beta chain) was identified during a study of blood T cell repertoires in COVID-19. Turning to the study itself: The origin of the acute and convalescent COVID-19 samples was the United States, Italy and Spain. Sample material is recorded as cDNA or gDNA derived from T cells, B-cell-depleted T cells, or PBMCs.

Germline values: CDR1 MGHDK, CDR2 SYGVNS. Between the trimmed V and J ends, which lost 2 bases and 3 bases, there was a span of 10 bases. The length of the CDR3 is 14 residues. The authors' processing: Amplification with reference gene primers provided the estimates of nucleated cell counts. This table comes from immunoSEQ multiplex PCR, and its TCRdb copy is limited to in-frame clones, with some not included. D and trimming come from the DNA, and the V and J calls and clone size come from that table. The data show 130,000 or so clones, roughly 86% seen once. The material sequenced was peripheral blood. The chain couples TRBV25-1 to TRBJ2-5, with D tentatively TRBD2 (6 bases). This receptor was taken from a woman aged 55-70 years with acute or convalescent COVID-19. The chain's CDR3 is CASSEPGVKETQYF. The CDR3 DNA is TGTGCCAGCAGTGAACCGGGGGTTAAAGAGACCCAGTACTTC. Looking up the rest from reference TRBV25-1 and TRBJ2-5 gives the full variable domain: EADIYQTPRYLVIGTGKKITLECSQTMGHDKMYWYQQDPGMELHLIHYSYGVNSTEKGDLSSESTVSRIRTEHFPLTLESARPSHTSQYLCASSEPGVKETQYFGPGTRLLVL.